The clone carrying this TCR beta chain was recorded many times. Antigen specificity is unknown. This CDR3 contains 15 residues. The V end lost 0 bases, the J end lost 2 bases, and 8 bases lay between the germline ends. CDR1 SGHNT and CDR2 YYREEE come from the germline V gene (reference sequence). This sample is part of a study of T cells in Graves' hyperthyroidism and ophthalmopathy. Patients aged 18 to 65 with hyperthyroidism were newly diagnosed, with duration under 2 months. General study points: In the blood, most expanded thyroid clonotypes above 0.001 appeared as well.

RNA transcripts gave rise to amplified TCR beta CDR3 regions. The TCR CDR3 was amplified in a first-round RT-PCR using the HTBI primer set. In TCRdb, the multiplex PCR reads were re-called with MiXCR into one record per CDR3 protein. The sample holds 610,000 or so distinct CDR3 sequences, roughly 50% seen once. Sequencing input: peripheral blood or thyroid tissue (not recorded which). The source is a woman aged 18-29 years with Graves' hyperthyroidism. The rearrangement joins TRBV5-4 to TRBJ1-4; the D is unclear. The CDR3 reads CASSLEHQTNEKLFF. In nucleotides, the CDR3 is TGTGCCAGCAGCTTGGAACATCAGACTAATGAAAAACTGTTTTTT.